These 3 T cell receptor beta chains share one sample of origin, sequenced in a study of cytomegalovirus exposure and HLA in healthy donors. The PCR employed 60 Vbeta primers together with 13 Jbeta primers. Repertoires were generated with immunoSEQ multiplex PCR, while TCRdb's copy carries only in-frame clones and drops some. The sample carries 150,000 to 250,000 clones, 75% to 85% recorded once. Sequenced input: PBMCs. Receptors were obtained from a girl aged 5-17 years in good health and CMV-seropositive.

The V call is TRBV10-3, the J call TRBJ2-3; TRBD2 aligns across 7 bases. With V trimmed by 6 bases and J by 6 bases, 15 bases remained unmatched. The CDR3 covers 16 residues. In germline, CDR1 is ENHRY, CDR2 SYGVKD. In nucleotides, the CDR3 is TGTGCCATCAGCCCCGCAAGCGGGGCTGCCGGGGATACGCAGTATTTT. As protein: CAISPASGAAGDTQYF.

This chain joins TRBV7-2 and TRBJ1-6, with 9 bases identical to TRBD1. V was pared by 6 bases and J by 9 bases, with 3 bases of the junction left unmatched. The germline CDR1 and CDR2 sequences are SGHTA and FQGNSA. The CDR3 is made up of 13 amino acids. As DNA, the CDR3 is TGTGCCAGCAGGGACAGGGGAAGTTCACCCCTCCACTTT. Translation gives CASRDRGSSPLHF.

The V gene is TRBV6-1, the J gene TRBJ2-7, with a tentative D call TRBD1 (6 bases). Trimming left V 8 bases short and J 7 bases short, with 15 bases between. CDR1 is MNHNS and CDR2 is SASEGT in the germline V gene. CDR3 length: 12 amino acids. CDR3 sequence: CASRGGLGEQYF. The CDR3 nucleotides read TGTGCCAGCCGTGGGGGCCTGGGGGAGCAGTACTTC.